This T cell receptor (beta chain) derives from a study of T cell responses to AZD1222 COVID-19 vaccine. Study-level information: Both about-4-week and about-12-week second-dose recipients were combined.

Details on this clone: What it binds is unknown.

Generated by immunoSEQ multiplex PCR, the TCRdb table keeps only in-frame clones and is missing some. Here the sample spans more than 85,000 clones, about 85% being singletons. V lost 1 base to trimming and J lost 3 bases, with 16 bases between them. The CDR3 contains 17 residues. Germline V lookup: CDR1 SGHRS, CDR2 YFSETQ. Whole-study results and caveats: Seropositive at baseline were only six AZD1222 recipients. Spike-wide vaccine-associated CD4 TCRs dominated at 160-218 and 743-854.

The chain couples TRBV5-1 to TRBJ2-2; D possibly uses TRBD1 or TRBD2 (5 bases each). This clonotype was sampled from an adult in good health. The specimen was peripheral blood, collected on day 0 of AZD1222 vaccination. CDR3 nucleotides: TGCGCCAGCAGCTTGAAGGTCGGGACCAGGGACACCGGGGAGCTGTTTTTT. It translates to CASSLKVGTRDTGELFF.